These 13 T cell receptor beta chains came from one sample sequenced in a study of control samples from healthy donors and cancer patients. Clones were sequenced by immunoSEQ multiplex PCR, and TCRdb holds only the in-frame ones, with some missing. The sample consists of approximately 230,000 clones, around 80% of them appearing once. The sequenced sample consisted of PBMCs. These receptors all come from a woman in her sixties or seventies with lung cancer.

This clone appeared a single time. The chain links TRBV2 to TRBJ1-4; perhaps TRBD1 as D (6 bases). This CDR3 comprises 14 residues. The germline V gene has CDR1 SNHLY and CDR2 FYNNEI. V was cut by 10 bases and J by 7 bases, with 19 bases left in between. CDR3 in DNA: TGTGCCACCCGAACTGTACAGGGAAGTGAAAAACTGTTTTTT. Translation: CATRTVQGSEKLFF.

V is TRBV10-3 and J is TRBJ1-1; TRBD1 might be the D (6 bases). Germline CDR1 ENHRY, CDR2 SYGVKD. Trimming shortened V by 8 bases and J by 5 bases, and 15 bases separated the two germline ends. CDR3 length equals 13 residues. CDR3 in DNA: TGTGCCATCTGGCGGGGGCCTCCAACTGAAGCTTTCTTT. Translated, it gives CAIWRGPPTEAFF.

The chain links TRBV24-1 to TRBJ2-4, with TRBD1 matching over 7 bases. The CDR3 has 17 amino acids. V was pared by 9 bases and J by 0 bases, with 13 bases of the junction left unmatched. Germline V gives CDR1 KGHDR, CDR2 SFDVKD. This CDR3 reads CATEGTDQRIAKNIQYF. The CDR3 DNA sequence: TGTGCCACCGAAGGGACAGACCAGAGGATAGCCAAAAACATTCAGTACTTC.

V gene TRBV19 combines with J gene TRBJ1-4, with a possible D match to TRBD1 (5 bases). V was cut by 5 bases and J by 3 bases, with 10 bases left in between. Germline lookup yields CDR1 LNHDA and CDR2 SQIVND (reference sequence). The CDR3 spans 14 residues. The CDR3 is CASSGGVANEKLFF. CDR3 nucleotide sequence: TGTGCCAGTAGTGGGGGGGTTGCTAATGAAAAACTGTTTTTT.

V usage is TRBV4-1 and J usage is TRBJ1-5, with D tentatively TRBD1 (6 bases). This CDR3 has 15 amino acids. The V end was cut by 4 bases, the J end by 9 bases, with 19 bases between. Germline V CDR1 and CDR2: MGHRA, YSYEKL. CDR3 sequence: CASSREPGGGLPQHF. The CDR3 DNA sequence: TGCGCCAGCAGCCGAGAGCCCGGGGGCGGGCTGCCCCAGCATTTT.

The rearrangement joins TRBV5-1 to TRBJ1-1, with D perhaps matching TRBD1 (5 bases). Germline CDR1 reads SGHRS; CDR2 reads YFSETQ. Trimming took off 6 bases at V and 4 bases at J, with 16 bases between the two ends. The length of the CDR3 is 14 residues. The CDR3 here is CASKGSAGATEAFF. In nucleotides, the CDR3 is TGCGCCAGCAAGGGGAGTGCGGGAGCCACTGAAGCTTTCTTT.

CDR3 sequence (DNA): TGCGCCAGCAGTGAGTCTGAGATTCGCTACGAGCAGTACTTC. It yields the protein CASSESEIRYEQYF. The chain combines TRBV10-1 with TRBJ2-7; D is unresolved. This CDR3 is 14 amino acids long. Germline V CDR1 and CDR2: WNHNN, SYGVQD (reference sequence). V was cut by 0 bases and J by 3 bases, with 9 bases left in between.

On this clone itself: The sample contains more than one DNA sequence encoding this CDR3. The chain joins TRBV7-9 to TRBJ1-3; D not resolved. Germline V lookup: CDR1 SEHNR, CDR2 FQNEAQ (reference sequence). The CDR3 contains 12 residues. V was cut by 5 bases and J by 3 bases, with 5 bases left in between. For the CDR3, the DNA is TGTGCCAGCAGCCTAGATGGAAACACCATATATTTT. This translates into CASSLDGNTIYF.

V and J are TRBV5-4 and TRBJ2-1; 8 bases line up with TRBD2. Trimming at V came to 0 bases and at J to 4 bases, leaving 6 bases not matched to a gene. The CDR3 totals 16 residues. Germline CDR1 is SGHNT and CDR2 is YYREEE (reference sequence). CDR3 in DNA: TGTGCCAGCAGCTTGGCCGGGACGGGAGGGTACAATGAGCAGTTCTTC. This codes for CASSLAGTGGYNEQFF. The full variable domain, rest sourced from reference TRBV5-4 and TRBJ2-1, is ETGVTQSPTHLIKTRGQQVTLRCSSQSGHNTVSWYQQALGQGPQFIFQYYREEENGRGNFPPRFSGLQFPNYSSELNVNALELDDSALYLCASSLAGTGGYNEQFFGPGTRLTVL.

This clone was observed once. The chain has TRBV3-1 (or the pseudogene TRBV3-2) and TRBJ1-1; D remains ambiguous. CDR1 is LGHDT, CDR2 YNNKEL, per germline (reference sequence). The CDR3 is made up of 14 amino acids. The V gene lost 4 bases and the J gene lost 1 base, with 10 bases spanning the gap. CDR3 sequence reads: CASSLRSGNTEAFF. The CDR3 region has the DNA TGTGCCAGCAGCCTCCGGTCCGGGAACACTGAAGCTTTCTTT.

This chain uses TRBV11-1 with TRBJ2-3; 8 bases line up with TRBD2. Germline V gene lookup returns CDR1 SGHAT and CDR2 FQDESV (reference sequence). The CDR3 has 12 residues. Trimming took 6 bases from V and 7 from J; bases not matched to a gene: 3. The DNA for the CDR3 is TGTGCCAGCAGAACGGGGGGGAATACGCAGTATTTT. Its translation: CASRTGGNTQYF.

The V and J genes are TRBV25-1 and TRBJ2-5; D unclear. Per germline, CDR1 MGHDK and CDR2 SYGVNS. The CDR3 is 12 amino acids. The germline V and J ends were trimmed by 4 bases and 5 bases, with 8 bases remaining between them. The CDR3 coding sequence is TGTGCCAGCAGTGCACTCACGGAGACCCAGTACTTC. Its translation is CASSALTETQYF.

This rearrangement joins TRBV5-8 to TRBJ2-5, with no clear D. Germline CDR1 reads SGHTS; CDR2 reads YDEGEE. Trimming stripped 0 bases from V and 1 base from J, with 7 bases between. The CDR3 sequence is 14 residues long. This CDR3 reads CASSLARFQETQYF. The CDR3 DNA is TGTGCCAGCAGCTTGGCTCGGTTCCAAGAGACCCAGTACTTC.